These T cell receptor beta chains were read from a single sample in a study of cytomegalovirus exposure and HLA in healthy donors. The table came from immunoSEQ multiplex PCR; TCRdb's copy has only in-frame clones and leaves some out. This sample has 150,000 to 200,000 clones; 70% to 90% occur once, and the top ten carry over 1.5%. Sample: PBMCs. The receptors originated from a woman between 18 and 29 years old in good health and CMV-seronegative. Both conserved end residues are part of each CDR3. The order of the fields is V gene, J gene, D gene, CDR3 protein. D genes are given only for firm matches.

v_call: TRBV4-2; j_call: TRBJ1-4; d_call: .; cdr3_aa: CASSQDLASAWREKLFF
v_call: TRBV6-5; j_call: TRBJ2-3; d_call: TRBD1; cdr3_aa: CASMGDRGSTDTQYF
v_call: TRBV28; j_call: TRBJ1-3; d_call: .; cdr3_aa: CASSWGGSSGNTIYF
v_call: TRBV27; j_call: TRBJ1-2; d_call: .; cdr3_aa: CASSLGWGEGYGYTF
v_call: TRBV28; j_call: TRBJ1-6; d_call: TRBD1; cdr3_aa: CASSSGTGNLPLHF
v_call: TRBV2; j_call: TRBJ2-7; d_call: .; cdr3_aa: CASSVEYEQYF
v_call: TRBV10-2; j_call: TRBJ2-2; d_call: .; cdr3_aa: CASSGFGGPAGELFF
v_call: TRBV7-2; j_call: TRBJ2-1; d_call: TRBD2; cdr3_aa: CASSIGGGTYNEQFF
v_call: TRBV7-6; j_call: TRBJ2-5; d_call: TRBD1; cdr3_aa: CASSPLDDRVQETQYF
v_call: TRBV9; j_call: TRBJ2-7; d_call: TRBD2; cdr3_aa: CASSVELAGVGEQYF
v_call: TRBV28; j_call: TRBJ1-2; d_call: .; cdr3_aa: CASSRLQKANYGYTF
v_call: TRBV14; j_call: TRBJ2-1; d_call: .; cdr3_aa: CASSPRSGSYNEQFF
v_call: TRBV11-3; j_call: TRBJ2-5; d_call: TRBD2; cdr3_aa: CASSLAGLQETQYF
v_call: TRBV30; j_call: TRBJ2-4; d_call: .; cdr3_aa: CAWSVSGINIQYF
v_call: TRBV6-1; j_call: TRBJ1-2; d_call: .; cdr3_aa: CASRGTRGYTF
v_call: TRBV6-6; j_call: TRBJ2-7; d_call: .; cdr3_aa: CASSYSASYEQYF
v_call: TRBV27; j_call: TRBJ2-6; d_call: TRBD1; cdr3_aa: CASSCPGTVLTGANVLTF
v_call: TRBV11-2; j_call: TRBJ2-7; d_call: .; cdr3_aa: CASSSLPGSSSYEQYF
v_call: TRBV18; j_call: TRBJ1-1; d_call: .; cdr3_aa: CASSLQGLNTEAFF
v_call: TRBV5-5; j_call: TRBJ2-7; d_call: TRBD2; cdr3_aa: CASSYQAGGGYEQYF
v_call: TRBV7-9; j_call: TRBJ1-4; d_call: .; cdr3_aa: CASSLGTANEKLFF
v_call: TRBV27; j_call: TRBJ2-1; d_call: .; cdr3_aa: CASTWGTAYNEQFF
v_call: TRBV6-5; j_call: TRBJ1-6; d_call: .; cdr3_aa: CASSYSHGSYNSPLHF
v_call: TRBV28; j_call: TRBJ2-5; d_call: TRBD1; cdr3_aa: CASSLQDRETQYF
v_call: TRBV27; j_call: TRBJ2-7; d_call: .; cdr3_aa: CASSLFPQGPSYEQYF
v_call: TRBV18; j_call: TRBJ2-1; d_call: .; cdr3_aa: CASSPPAGPDEQFF
v_call: TRBV7-9; j_call: TRBJ1-5; d_call: TRBD1; cdr3_aa: CSSSSKGGGQVYSNQPQHF
v_call: TRBV7-2; j_call: TRBJ1-6; d_call: .; cdr3_aa: CASSLHTEPFYNSPLHF
v_call: TRBV6-1; j_call: TRBJ2-3; d_call: .; cdr3_aa: CASSDYVGTDTQYF
v_call: TRBV28; j_call: TRBJ1-4; d_call: TRBD1; cdr3_aa: CASSAGGDEKLFF
v_call: TRBV5-4; j_call: TRBJ2-6; d_call: .; cdr3_aa: CASSLVGLLPSGANVLTF
v_call: TRBV19; j_call: TRBJ2-7; d_call: .; cdr3_aa: CASRGGREQYF
v_call: TRBV5-1; j_call: TRBJ1-2; d_call: .; cdr3_aa: CASSLETAGGYTF